The 32 T cell receptor beta chains reported below all come from one sample, sequenced in a study of cytomegalovirus exposure and HLA in healthy donors. A multiplex PCR was run with 60 Vbeta primers and 13 Jbeta primers. Libraries were prepared by immunoSEQ multiplex PCR; TCRdb keeps only in-frame clonotypes and omits some of them. The sample has approximately 150,000 clones; approximately 72% are singletons. Sequencing was performed on PBMCs. The receptors stem from a woman aged 55-69 years in good health and CMV-seronegative.

The rearrangement joins TRBV6-1 to TRBJ1-2; TRBD1 matches 11 bases. The CDR3 has 14 residues. Germline V CDR1 and CDR2: MNHNS, SASEGT. V lost 11 bases to trimming and J lost 8 bases; unmatched junction nucleotides: 13. The CDR3 bases are TGTGCCGGAGATTTGGGACAGGGGGTGGGAGGCTACACCTTC. This sequence encodes CAGDLGQGVGGYTF.

CDR3: CASSQQGAETQYF. The CDR3 nucleotides are TGTGCCAGCTCGCAACAGGGGGCTGAGACCCAGTACTTC. This chain connects TRBV18 to TRBJ2-5, with TRBD1 matching over 9 bases. CDR1 is KGHSH and CDR2 is LQKENI in the germline V gene. The junction had 4 bases not matched to a gene; V was cut back by 6 bases and J by 5 bases. The CDR3 runs 13 residues. The full variable domain, in which reference TRBV18 and TRBJ2-5 provide the parts outside the CDR3, is NAGVMQNPRHLVRRRGQEARLRCSPMKGHSHVYWYRQLPEEGLKFMVYLQKENIIDESGMPKERFSAEFPKEGPSILRIQQVVRGDSAAYFCASSQQGAETQYFGPGTRLLVL.

In this sample, this clone turned up once. The V and J genes are TRBV4-2 and TRBJ1-2, with 9 positions matching TRBD1. The CDR3 runs to 16 residues. Germline V gives CDR1 LGHNA, CDR2 YNFKEQ. With 2 bases clipped from V and 2 bases from J, the junction kept 6 bases outside the gene matches. The CDR3 DNA follows: TGTGCCAGCAGCCAATCAACCGGGACAGGGAACTATGGCTACACCTTC. This encodes CASSQSTGTGNYGYTF.

V usage is TRBV10-2 and J usage is TRBJ1-1; 11 positions match TRBD1. V lost 6 bases to trimming and J lost 4 bases; unmatched junction nucleotides: 4. Germline V gene lookup returns CDR1 WSHSY and CDR2 SAAADI. The CDR3 sequence is 14 residues long. This CDR3 is CASRGTGGSTEAFF. The CDR3 DNA reads TGCGCCAGCAGGGGGACAGGGGGGAGCACTGAAGCTTTCTTT.

In its sample, this clone was seen once. The chain uses TRBV9 and TRBJ2-5; 9 nucleotides agree with TRBD2. J lost 2 bases, V lost 2 bases, and 4 bases had no gene match. The CDR3 runs 15 residues. The germline V gene has CDR1 SGDLS and CDR2 YYNGEE. The CDR3 sequence is CASSVSGGYQETQYF. The CDR3 nucleotides read TGTGCCAGCAGCGTTAGCGGGGGATATCAAGAGACCCAGTACTTC.

V gene TRBV2 combines with J gene TRBJ2-3, with 8 positions matching TRBD1. CDR3 length equals 14 residues. The J segment lost 1 base and the V segment lost 8 bases, leaving 5 bases of the junction unmatched. The V gene's germline CDR1 is SNHLY and CDR2 FYNNEI. CDR3 region: CASGGTGRTDTQYF. The DNA of the CDR3 is TGTGCCAGCGGGGGGACAGGTCGCACAGATACGCAGTATTTT.

This clone was counted between two and nine times. The chain couples TRBV7-9 to TRBJ1-1; TRBD1 matches at 7 bases. The V and J ends lost 3 bases and 3 bases, in that order; junction bases with no gene match: 7. Per the germline V gene, CDR1 is SEHNR and CDR2 is FQNEAQ (reference sequence). This CDR3 is 15 amino acids long. The chain's CDR3 is CASSLKGAGDTEAFF. CDR3 DNA sequence: TGTGCCAGCAGCTTGAAGGGGGCAGGGGACACTGAAGCTTTCTTT.

This chain links TRBV19 with TRBJ2-5, with TRBD1 matching 8 bases. Germline CDR1 and CDR2: LNHDA and SQIVND (reference sequence). Germline trimming cut 5 bases from V and 3 bases from J; bases unmatched to any gene: 8. The CDR3 is 15 amino acids. The CDR3 reads CASSRSQGAKETQYF. The CDR3 region has the DNA TGTGCCAGTAGTCGTTCCCAGGGGGCAAAAGAGACCCAGTACTTC.

The chain employs TRBV4-3 and TRBJ2-5; 12 bases map to TRBD2. After removal of 1 base from V and 3 bases from J, the junction contained 9 bases not matched to a gene. In germline, CDR1 is LGHNA, CDR2 YSLEER. The length of the CDR3 is 18 residues. CDR3 DNA: TGCGCCAGCAGCCAAGGATGGTGGCTAGCGGGAGGGGAAGAGACCCAGTACTTC. Translating gives CASSQGWWLAGGEETQYF.

This clone was seen a handful of times. This sequence joins TRBV27 and TRBJ2-7, with D possibly being TRBD2 (5 bases). The CDR3 consists of 12 residues. Germline CDR1 reads MNHEY; CDR2 reads SMNVEV (reference sequence). The V gene lost 7 bases and the J gene lost 6 bases, with 13 bases spanning the gap. CDR3 in amino acids: CASMRSGSEQYF. In DNA, the CDR3 is TGTGCCAGCATGAGGTCTGGGAGCGAGCAGTACTTC.

The gene calls are TRBV4-3 and TRBJ1-1; the D is unclear. Germline V gives CDR1 LGHNA, CDR2 YSLEER. V lost 0 bases and J 4 bases, leaving 12 bases between the germline ends. CDR3 length equals 15 residues. For the CDR3, the DNA is TGCGCCAGCAGCCAAGATTTGACCCGGGGCACTGAAGCTTTCTTT. This codes for CASSQDLTRGTEAFF.

The chain recombines TRBV19 with TRBJ1-2; 12 bases are a match to TRBD1. The CDR3 consists of 15 residues. Germline V gives CDR1 LNHDA, CDR2 SQIVND (reference sequence). V was pared by 5 bases and J by 5 bases, with 6 bases of the junction left unmatched. CDR3 nucleotides: TGTGCCAGTAGTGGGACAGGGGGCGCTTGGTATGGCTACACCTTC. This translates into CASSGTGGAWYGYTF.

This clone was seen only a few times. V gene TRBV13 combines with J gene TRBJ1-1; 7 nucleotides agree with TRBD1. V lost 2 bases, J lost 6 bases, and 12 bases stayed unmatched. The CDR3 is 16 amino acids. Per the germline V gene, CDR1 is PRHDT and CDR2 is FYEKMQ (reference sequence). CDR3 amino acids: CASSLRDSLLGAEAFF. As DNA, the CDR3 is TGTGCCAGCAGCTTAAGGGACAGCCTACTCGGGGCTGAAGCTTTCTTT.

This clone has just a few counts. The chain joins TRBV5-4 to TRBJ2-5; 14 bases are a match to TRBD2. The CDR3 is made up of 17 amino acids. Germline V CDR1 and CDR2: SGHNT, YYREEE (reference sequence). With V trimmed by 2 bases and J by 3 bases, 6 bases remained unmatched. Here the CDR3 reads CASSLTGLAGGKETQYF. The CDR3 DNA sequence: TGTGCCAGCAGCTTAACCGGACTAGCGGGGGGCAAAGAGACCCAGTACTTC.

The chain uses TRBV5-1 and TRBJ2-3; tentative D call: TRBD2 (5 bases). V lost 2 bases to trimming and J lost 0 bases, with 10 bases between them. The CDR3 extends over 15 amino acids. CDR1 and CDR2 (germline): SGHRS, YFSETQ. CDR3 sequence: CASSFEDSSTDTQYF. The CDR3 region has the DNA TGCGCCAGCAGCTTTGAGGACTCGAGCACAGATACGCAGTATTTT.

The rearrangement uses TRBV9 and TRBJ2-5; 7 positions match TRBD2. Germline V CDR1 and CDR2: SGDLS, YYNGEE. Trimming cost V 4 bases and J 4 bases; bases outside gene matches: 7. The CDR3 is 14 residues long. The CDR3 protein is CASSSWEGRETQYF. As DNA, the CDR3 is TGTGCCAGCAGCTCCTGGGAGGGGCGAGAGACCCAGTACTTC. Drawing the rest from reference TRBV9 and TRBJ2-5, the complete variable domain is DSGVTQTPKHLITATGQRVTLRCSPRSGDLSVYWYQQSLDQGLQFLIQYYNGEERAKGNILERFSAQQFPDLHSELNLSSLELGDSALYFCASSSWEGRETQYFGPGTRLLVL.

The chain is built from TRBV7-8 and TRBJ2-2; 10 nucleotides agree with TRBD2. V lost 5 bases, J lost 6 bases, and 9 bases stayed unmatched. Germline-derived CDR1 and CDR2 are SGHVS and FQNEAQ. The CDR3 has 16 residues. CDR3 loop: CASSIASGGVAGELFF. In DNA form, the CDR3 reads TGTGCCAGCAGCATCGCTAGCGGGGGAGTCGCCGGGGAGCTGTTTTTT. Full variable domain (rest looked up from reference TRBV7-8 and TRBJ2-2): GAGVSQSPRYKVAKRGQDVALRCDPISGHVSLFWYQQALGQGPEFLTYFQNEAQLDKSGLPSDRFFAERPEGSVSTLKIQRTQQEDSAVYLCASSIASGGVAGELFFGEGSRLTVL.

This clone was recorded a few times. CDR3 DNA sequence: TGTGCCAGCAAAATACAGGGGACAGATACGCAGTATTTT. It specifies CASKIQGTDTQYF. V and J are TRBV6-5 and TRBJ2-3, with 7 nucleotides matching TRBD1. This CDR3 is built from 13 residues. Germline CDR1 reads MNHEY; CDR2 reads SVGAGI. The V gene end was trimmed by 7 bases and the J gene end by 3 bases; junction bases not matched to a gene: 4.

V gene TRBV7-9 combines with J gene TRBJ2-2; D is unclear. With 6 bases removed from V and 5 bases from J, the gap between germline ends came to 19 bases. Germline loops: CDR1 SEHNR, CDR2 FQNEAQ (reference sequence). This CDR3 contains 16 residues. CDR3 nucleotides: TGTGCCAGCAGTTTTAGGTCCTACACGGAGACCGGGGAGCTGTTTTTT. Protein: CASSFRSYTETGELFF.

The V gene is TRBV2, the J gene TRBJ2-7; D not resolved. Trimming took 4 bases from V and 3 from J, leaving 13 bases between them. The CDR3 totals 14 residues. The germline V gene has CDR1 SNHLY and CDR2 FYNNEI. The CDR3 loop reads CASSVRVNLYEQYF. In DNA form, the CDR3 reads TGTGCCAGCAGTGTCCGGGTCAACCTCTACGAGCAGTACTTC.

The sample holds a few counts of this clone. The chain recombines TRBV9 with TRBJ2-7; 7 bases fit TRBD2. The CDR3 is 14 amino acids. J was trimmed by 6 bases and V by 0 bases; bases with no gene match: 6. In germline, CDR1 is SGDLS, CDR2 YYNGEE. The CDR3 sequence: CASSVAAAGVEQYF. The CDR3 region has the DNA TGTGCCAGCAGCGTAGCAGCGGCGGGAGTCGAGCAGTACTTC.

The chain uses TRBV6-4 and TRBJ1-4; 7 bases are shared with TRBD1. The CDR3 has 15 amino acids. The V gene end was trimmed by 0 bases and the J gene end by 7 bases; junction bases not matched to a gene: 5. Germline CDR1 MRHNA, CDR2 SNTAGT. The CDR3 DNA sequence: TGTGCCAGCAGTGACTCGGGCAGGGGGGTTGAAAAACTGTTTTTT. Encoded protein: CASSDSGRGVEKLFF.

J is TRBJ2-5 and V is TRBV5-4; 8 bases align to TRBD2. Germline V gives CDR1 SGHNT, CDR2 YYREEE (reference sequence). There are 16 residues in the CDR3. V gave up 0 bases and J gave up 0 bases; unmatched junction bases: 4. Here the CDR3 reads CASSLGGGGYQETQYF. For the CDR3, the DNA is TGTGCCAGCAGCTTGGGTGGCGGGGGGTACCAAGAGACCCAGTACTTC. The full variable domain, in which reference TRBV5-4 and TRBJ2-5 provide the parts outside the CDR3, is ETGVTQSPTHLIKTRGQQVTLRCSSQSGHNTVSWYQQALGQGPQFIFQYYREEENGRGNFPPRFSGLQFPNYSSELNVNALELDDSALYLCASSLGGGGYQETQYFGPGTRLLVL.

This clone was detected only once. The chain has TRBV5-6 and TRBJ2-3; 7 bases line up with TRBD2. The CDR3 runs 15 residues. Trimming took 9 bases from V and 6 from J; bases not matched to a gene: 16. CDR1 and CDR2 from the germline V gene are SGHDT and YYEEEE. CDR3 amino acids: CATMRLAVQGDTQYF. The CDR3 DNA reads TGTGCCACGATGCGCCTAGCGGTCCAAGGGGATACGCAGTATTTT.

The V call is TRBV28, the J call TRBJ2-5, with D tentatively TRBD1 (6 bases). The CDR3 contains 14 residues. The V and J ends lost 7 bases and 4 bases respectively, with 16 bases between them. Germline assignment: CDR1 MDHEN and CDR2 SYDVKM. Here the CDR3 reads CASTIPGVSETQYF. Written as DNA, the CDR3 is TGTGCCAGCACCATCCCAGGGGTTTCAGAGACCCAGTACTTC.

J is TRBJ2-7 and V is TRBV6-5; tentative D call: TRBD2 (6 bases). V lost 6 bases and J 7 bases, leaving 13 bases between the germline ends. Germline V gives CDR1 MNHEY, CDR2 SVGAGI. This CDR3 has 12 residues. The CDR3 here is CASRRLGGEQYF. The CDR3 DNA reads TGTGCCAGCAGGCGACTCGGAGGGGAGCAGTACTTC.

V usage is TRBV25-1 and J usage is TRBJ1-5; TRBD1 is a possible D gene (5 bases). The CDR3 runs 14 residues. Trimming took 3 bases from V and 7 from J, leaving 13 bases between them. The germline V gene has CDR1 MGHDK and CDR2 SYGVNS. CDR3 in amino acids: CASSEAGQGQPQHF. CDR3 nucleotide sequence: TGTGCCAGCAGTGAGGCAGGGCAGGGACAGCCCCAGCATTTT. The full variable domain, in which reference TRBV25-1 and TRBJ1-5 provide the parts outside the CDR3, is EADIYQTPRYLVIGTGKKITLECSQTMGHDKMYWYQQDPGMELHLIHYSYGVNSTEKGDLSSESTVSRIRTEHFPLTLESARPSHTSQYLCASSEAGQGQPQHFGDGTRLSIL.

This clone was seen only a few times. The chain has TRBV5-6 and TRBJ1-6; 7 bases fit TRBD1. The length of the CDR3 is 15 residues. The junction had 11 bases not matched to a gene; V was cut back by 4 bases and J by 10 bases. Per the germline V gene, CDR1 is SGHDT and CDR2 is YYEEEE. The CDR3 loop reads CASSRKTGIRSPLHF. The CDR3 DNA is TGTGCCAGCAGCCGGAAGACAGGGATTAGGTCACCCCTCCACTTT.

This clone was seen once. This rearrangement joins TRBV6-5 to TRBJ1-2; D remains ambiguous. CDR3 size: 15 residues. The ends were cut back, 5 bases at V and 4 bases at J, with 17 bases in the middle. Germline lookup yields CDR1 MNHEY and CDR2 SVGAGI. The CDR3 reads CASSPQARGTYGYTF. In DNA, the CDR3 is TGTGCCAGCAGTCCACAAGCGCGCGGTACCTATGGCTACACCTTC.

The rearrangement uses TRBV9 and TRBJ1-2; 7 nucleotides line up with TRBD1. CDR3 size: 14 residues. The germline CDR1 and CDR2 sequences are SGDLS and YYNGEE. The V gene end was trimmed by 4 bases and the J gene end by 7 bases; junction bases not matched to a gene: 10. CDR3 nucleotides: TGTGCCAGCAGCCCACCCCGACAGGGTGCTGGCTACACCTTC. It codes for CASSPPRQGAGYTF.

This clone occurred a few times. The genes are TRBV15 and TRBJ2-1; D uncertain. The CDR3 contains 14 residues. Trimming took off 0 bases at V and 7 bases at J, with 10 bases between the two ends. CDR1 is LNHNV, CDR2 YYDKDF, per germline (reference sequence). CDR3 coding DNA: TGTGCCACCAGCAGAGATCTCCTAGGTAATGAGCAGTTCTTC. Its protein is CATSRDLLGNEQFF.

The CDR3 loop is CASNSGTGAYEQYF. CDR3 DNA sequence: TGTGCCAGTAACTCCGGGACAGGGGCCTACGAGCAGTACTTC. This chain joins TRBV19 and TRBJ2-7, with TRBD1 matching over 10 bases. J was trimmed by 2 bases and V by 7 bases; bases with no gene match: 5. The germline CDR1 and CDR2 sequences are LNHDA and SQIVND (reference sequence). CDR3 length: 14 amino acids.